This passage covers 18 T cell receptor beta chains from one sample sequenced in a study of graft-versus-host responses after intestinal transplantation. Which antigens these TCRs recognize remains unknown. Clones were read by immunoSEQ multiplex PCR, and TCRdb kept only the in-frame ones, dropping some. The sample has about 100,000 clones, roughly 90% seen once; the top ten hold about 0.9%. This sample comprised unstimulated CD4+ T cells sorted from spleen or lymph node cells, obtained before intestinal transplant. These receptors all stem from a human donor who received an intestinal transplant.

The chain uses TRBV7-9 and TRBJ2-5; D may be TRBD1 (5 bases). The CDR3 is 15 residues long. Germline loops: CDR1 SEHNR, CDR2 FQNEAQ (reference sequence). V lost 1 base, J lost 3 bases, and 12 bases lay in between. The CDR3: CASSLDGRAEETQYF. The CDR3 DNA is TGTGCCAGCAGCTTAGACGGCAGGGCAGAAGAGACCCAGTACTTC. The whole variable domain, filled in from reference TRBV7-9 and TRBJ2-5, reads DTGVSQNPRHKITKRGQNVTFRCDPISEHNRLYWYRQTLGQGPEFLTYFQNEAQLEKSRLLSDRFSAERPKGSFSTLEIQRTEQGDSAMYLCASSLDGRAEETQYFGPGTRLLVL.

V is TRBV9 and J is TRBJ2-5, with TRBD1 as a possible D gene (6 bases). V was shortened by 4 bases and J by 4 bases, with 20 bases between the two germline ends. Germline CDR1 is SGDLS and CDR2 is YYNGEE. This CDR3 region has 16 residues. The DNA for the CDR3 is TGTGCCAGCAGCAGAACAGGGTCTGGCTCGGCAGAGACCCAGTACTTC. Protein: CASSRTGSGSAETQYF. The full variable domain, with the rest looked up from reference TRBV9 and TRBJ2-5, is DSGVTQTPKHLITATGQRVTLRCSPRSGDLSVYWYQQSLDQGLQFLIQYYNGEERAKGNILERFSAQQFPDLHSELNLSSLELGDSALYFCASSRTGSGSAETQYFGPGTRLLVL.

The rearrangement uses TRBV7-2 and TRBJ1-4; D unresolved. The CDR3 has 16 residues. The germline gives CDR1 SGHTA, CDR2 FQGNSA. V was pared by 5 bases and J by 5 bases, with 18 bases between. CDR3 in amino acids: CASSQGARSGNEKLFF. The CDR3 nucleotides read TGTGCCAGCAGCCAAGGAGCTAGGTCAGGAAATGAAAAACTGTTTTTT.

The V call is TRBV10-2, the J call TRBJ2-7; D is possibly TRBD1 or TRBD2 (5 bases each). Per the germline V gene, CDR1 is WSHSY and CDR2 is SAAADI. The CDR3 extends over 12 amino acids. Trimming removed 11 bases from V and 4 bases from J, with 15 bases in between. CDR3 sequence: CAGKGTSYEQYF. CDR3 bases: TGCGCCGGCAAAGGGACCTCGTACGAGCAGTACTTC.

V gene TRBV10-3 combines with J gene TRBJ2-5, with D unclear. Germline V CDR1 and CDR2: ENHRY, SYGVKD. The V and J ends lost 2 bases and 5 bases respectively, with 9 bases between them. There are 13 residues in the CDR3. The CDR3 bases are TGTGCCATCAGTGAGCCCGCTAGGGAGACCCAGTACTTC. Translating it yields CAISEPARETQYF.

The chain links TRBV6-1 to TRBJ2-5; 11 bases agree with TRBD2. The CDR3 contains 17 residues. V dropped 1 base and J dropped 5; count of bases not matched to a gene: 9. Germline CDR1 and CDR2: MNHNS and SASEGT. CDR3 nucleotide sequence: TGTGCCAGCAGTGAAGGGATAGCGGGAGGGCGGGGTGAGACCCAGTACTTC. The encoded protein is CASSEGIAGGRGETQYF.

J is TRBJ2-1 and V is TRBV6-6, with TRBD2 as a possible D gene (6 bases). Trimming shortened V by 10 bases and J by 4 bases, and 14 bases separated the two germline ends. The CDR3 runs to 13 residues. CDR1 is MNHNY, CDR2 SVGAGI, per germline (reference sequence). CDR3 residues: CATGGTSYNEQFF. The CDR3 DNA reads as TGTGCCACTGGGGGGACCTCTTACAATGAGCAGTTCTTC.

This clone was counted only a few times. The chain has TRBV6-6 and TRBJ1-5, with D possibly TRBD1 on 6 matching bases. The CDR3 is made up of 15 amino acids. V lost 6 bases and J 0 bases, leaving 12 bases between the germline ends. Looked up from germline, CDR1 is MNHNY and CDR2 is SVGAGI (reference sequence). The CDR3 region has the DNA TGTGCCAGCAGCTCTGGACAGTCTAGCAATCAGCCCCAGCATTTT. It codes for CASSSGQSSNQPQHF.

The chain recombines TRBV5-4 with TRBJ2-6; D may be TRBD1 (5 bases). The V and J ends lost 0 bases and 0 bases respectively, with 10 bases between them. This CDR3 spans 17 amino acids. Germline lookup yields CDR1 SGHNT and CDR2 YYREEE (reference sequence). CDR3 nucleotides: TGTGCCAGCAGCTTGGGCATTCAGGGCTCTGGGGCCAACGTCCTGACTTTC. The encoded protein is CASSLGIQGSGANVLTF.

On this clone itself: The sample holds other DNA sequences that translate to the same CDR3. The chain links TRBV18 to TRBJ1-3; possible D gene TRBD1, 5 bases. The CDR3 runs 14 residues. The ends were cut back, 3 bases at V and 1 base at J, with 7 bases in the middle. Germline V gives CDR1 KGHSH, CDR2 LQKENI. The CDR3 is CASSPQGSGNTIYF. The CDR3 region has the DNA TGTGCCAGCTCACCGCAGGGTTCTGGAAACACCATATATTTT.

This sequence joins TRBV18 and TRBJ2-5; the match to TRBD2 covers 9 bases. This CDR3 is built from 16 residues. The V gene's germline CDR1 is KGHSH and CDR2 LQKENI. With V trimmed by 3 bases and J by 3 bases, 8 bases remained unmatched. The CDR3 DNA reads as TGTGCCAGCTCACCCGAATTAGCGGGAGTGAAAGAGACCCAGTACTTC. It yields the protein CASSPELAGVKETQYF.

This clone was counted a few times. The rearrangement joins TRBV6-1 to TRBJ2-7; D remains ambiguous. The ends were cut back, 1 base at V and 3 bases at J, with 7 bases in the middle. The germline V gene has CDR1 MNHNS and CDR2 SASEGT. The CDR3 is 13 amino acids. CDR3 loop: CASSEGRSYEQYF. The DNA of the CDR3 is TGTGCCAGCAGTGAAGGGCGGAGCTACGAGCAGTACTTC.

This sequence joins TRBV5-4 and TRBJ1-1, with TRBD1 as a possible D gene (5 bases). Germline CDR1 and CDR2: SGHNT and YYREEE (reference sequence). V was shortened by 4 bases and J by 7 bases, with 11 bases between the two germline ends. The CDR3 contains 12 residues. The CDR3 reads CASSKWGGEAFF. Written as DNA, the CDR3 is TGTGCCAGCAGCAAGTGGGGGGGTGAAGCTTTCTTT.

This chain links TRBV7-2 with TRBJ2-1; 9 bases agree with TRBD2. This CDR3 spans 15 amino acids. Germline values: CDR1 SGHTA, CDR2 FQGNSA. V dropped 6 bases and J dropped 4; count of bases not matched to a gene: 7. The CDR3 loop reads CASSPSGRRYNEQFF. As DNA, the CDR3 is TGTGCCAGCAGTCCGAGCGGGAGGCGGTACAATGAGCAGTTCTTC.

V usage is TRBV6-5 and J usage is TRBJ1-2, with D tentatively TRBD1 (6 bases). There are 15 residues in the CDR3. V lost 0 bases and J 8 bases, leaving 16 bases between the germline ends. Germline V gene data show CDR1 as MNHEY and CDR2 as SVGAGI. DNA of the CDR3: TGTGCCAGCAGTTACTCCGGGACACCCGGCGGGGGCTACACCTTC. Amino acid sequence: CASSYSGTPGGGYTF.

The V gene is TRBV11-2, the J gene TRBJ2-6; 12 bases match TRBD2. This CDR3 contains 19 residues. CDR1 SGHAT and CDR2 FQNNGV come from the germline V gene. The junction had 7 bases not matched to a gene; V was cut back by 2 bases and J by 2 bases. CDR3 region: CASSLSPTSGRTGANVLTF. CDR3 DNA sequence: TGTGCCAGCAGCTTATCTCCGACTAGCGGGAGAACTGGGGCCAACGTCCTGACTTTC.

The rearrangement uses TRBV7-7 and TRBJ2-1; D ambiguous. V lost 4 bases and J lost 7, with 11 bases in between. CDR3 length: 13 amino acids. Germline V gives CDR1 SSHAT, CDR2 FNYEAQ (reference sequence). CDR3 sequence: CASSSTFRNEQFF. In DNA form, the CDR3 reads TGTGCCAGCAGCTCAACCTTTAGGAATGAGCAGTTCTTC. The entire variable domain, with the rest obtained from reference TRBV7-7 and TRBJ2-1, is as follows: GAGVSQSPRYKVTKRGQDVTLRCDPISSHATLYWYQQALGQGPEFLTYFNYEAQPDKSGLPSDRFSAERPEGSISTLTIQRTEQRDSAMYRCASSSTFRNEQFFGPGTRLTVL.

The rearrangement uses TRBV5-6 and TRBJ2-3; TRBD2 aligns across 10 bases. J gave up 5 bases and V 1 base, and 10 bases lay outside the gene matches. Germline CDR1 reads SGHDT; CDR2 reads YYEEEE. This CDR3 region has 17 residues. The CDR3 nucleotides are TGTGCCAGCAGCTTGAGATCTAGCGGGGGTAGCGGAGATACGCAGTATTTT. Its protein is CASSLRSSGGSGDTQYF. Based on the CDR3 plus reference TRBV5-6 and TRBJ2-3, the full variable domain is DAGVTQSPTHLIKTRGQQVTLRCSPKSGHDTVSWYQQALGQGPQFIFQYYEEEERQRGNFPDRFSGHQFPNYSSELNVNALLLGDSALYLCASSLRSSGGSGDTQYFGPGTRLTVL.